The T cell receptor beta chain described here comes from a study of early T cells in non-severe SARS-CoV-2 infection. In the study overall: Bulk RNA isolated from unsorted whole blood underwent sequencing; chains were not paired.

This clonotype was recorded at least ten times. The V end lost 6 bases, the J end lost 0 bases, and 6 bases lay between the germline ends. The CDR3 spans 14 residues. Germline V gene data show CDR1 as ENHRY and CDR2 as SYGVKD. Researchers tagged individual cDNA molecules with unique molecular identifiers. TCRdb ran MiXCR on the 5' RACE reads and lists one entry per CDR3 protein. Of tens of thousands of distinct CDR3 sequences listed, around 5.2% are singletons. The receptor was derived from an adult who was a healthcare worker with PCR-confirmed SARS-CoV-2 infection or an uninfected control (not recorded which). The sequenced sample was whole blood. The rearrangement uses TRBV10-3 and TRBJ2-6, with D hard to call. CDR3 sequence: CAISGGSGANVLTF. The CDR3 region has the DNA TGTGCCATCAGCGGCGGCTCTGGGGCCAACGTCCTGACTTTC.